The clone carrying this TCR beta chain was seen many times. One end of the junction is discordant with germline, which a read error may explain. The source of the sample is a study of blood T cells in healthy people across ages. There are 13 residues in the CDR3. Looked up from germline, CDR1 is SGHRS and CDR2 is YFSETQ. The use of a sample-barcoded 5' primer and a J-beta primer mix characterized a second PCR of about 6 to 11 cycles. Each cDNA molecule carried a tag from a template-switch adaptor that contained 12 random nucleotides. TCRdb used MiXCR to reprocess the 5' RACE reads, holding one entry per CDR3 protein. The data hold 750,000 to 1,000,000 distinct CDR3 sequences, with 25% to 30% observed a single time. These data also featured in a second study, about T cells of mothers and their children.

The sample comprised blood. The clonotype originates from a woman between 40 and 50 years old in good health. J is TRBJ2-5 and V is TRBV5-1; no clear D gene. CDR3 loop: CASSLVVGETQYF. CDR3 coding DNA: TGTGCCAGCAGTTTAGTGGTGGGAGAGACCCAGTACTTC.